What follows are 26 T cell receptor beta chains derived from one specimen sequenced in a study of long-term antiretroviral therapy in people with HIV. The authors ran the immunoSEQ assay, v3.0, at survey level. Repertoires were generated with immunoSEQ multiplex PCR, while TCRdb's copy carries only in-frame clones and drops some. The sample includes more than 35,000 clones, over 90% of them seen just once. Sequenced material: unsorted PBMCs, taken 3.7 years after starting antiretroviral therapy. The receptors derive from a woman aged 45-60 years with HIV.

A single count supports this clone. The J gene is TRBJ1-1, the V gene TRBV5-1, with TRBD1 identical over 9 bases. From germline, CDR1 is SGHRS and CDR2 YFSETQ. Trimming at V came to 4 bases and at J to 3 bases, leaving 10 bases not matched to a gene. The CDR3 extends over 16 amino acids. The CDR3 reads CASSQGQGTWHTEAFF. In DNA, the CDR3 is TGCGCCAGCAGCCAGGGACAGGGTACGTGGCACACTGAAGCTTTCTTT.

The chain couples TRBV23-1 to TRBJ1-5; D remains unclear. TRBV23-1 is designated an ORF whose function remains uncertain. V was cut by 4 bases and J by 4 bases, with 17 bases left in between. CDR3 size: 16 residues. DNA of the CDR3: TGCGCCAGCAGTCCCACCCCATGGAGTTTTAATCAGCCCCAGCATTTT. This sequence encodes CASSPTPWSFNQPQHF.

The V gene is TRBV5-4, the J gene TRBJ2-5, with a weak D call TRBD2 (6 bases). Germline-derived CDR1 and CDR2 are SGHNT and YYREEE (reference sequence). Trimming shortened V by 5 bases and J by 2 bases, and 16 bases separated the two germline ends. The CDR3 spans 15 residues. The CDR3 coding sequence is TGTGCCAGCAGTCAGTTCTTCCGGGGGCAAGAGACCCAGTACTTC. Translated: CASSQFFRGQETQYF.

V usage is TRBV28 and J usage is TRBJ1-2; D possibly corresponds to TRBD1 (5 bases). V was shortened by 7 bases and J by 2 bases, with 17 bases between the two germline ends. CDR3 length: 15 residues. CDR1 and CDR2 from the germline V gene are MDHEN and SYDVKM. The CDR3 here is CASMSLGGLNYGYTF. CDR3 sequence (DNA): TGTGCCAGCATGTCGCTCGGGGGGTTGAACTATGGCTACACCTTC.

The genes are TRBV5-1 and TRBJ2-1, with D maybe TRBD1 (6 bases). CDR1 is SGHRS and CDR2 is YFSETQ in the germline V gene. The CDR3 length is 13 residues. Trimming removed 0 bases from V and 8 bases from J, with 9 bases in between. The CDR3 is CASSLGGTYEQFF. The CDR3 DNA follows: TGCGCCAGCAGCTTGGGAGGGACATATGAGCAGTTCTTC.

This chain uses TRBV7-2 with TRBJ1-1; possibly TRBD1 for D (6 bases). This CDR3 region has 15 residues. V was cut by 2 bases and J by 5 bases, with 15 bases left in between. The germline V gene encodes CDR1 SGHTA and CDR2 FQGNSA. The CDR3 is CASSLRGGQITEAFF. Written as DNA, the CDR3 is TGTGCCAGCAGCTTACGAGGGGGGCAAATTACTGAAGCTTTCTTT.

The rearrangement uses TRBV5-1 and TRBJ1-2, with TRBD1 identical over 8 bases. CDR1 is SGHRS, CDR2 YFSETQ, per germline. The CDR3 runs 15 residues. V was pared by 4 bases and J by 4 bases, with 9 bases of the junction left unmatched. CDR3: CASSQVQGAIYGYTF. CDR3 DNA: TGCGCCAGCAGCCAGGTCCAGGGGGCCATCTATGGCTACACCTTC.

V gene TRBV7-9 combines with J gene TRBJ1-3; 8 nucleotides align to TRBD1. The V gene's germline CDR1 is SEHNR and CDR2 FQNEAQ (reference sequence). The CDR3 sequence is 16 residues long. V lost 5 bases and J lost 0; bases outside the gene matches: 6. The CDR3, as DNA: TGTGCCAGCAGCCCCCCCAGGGGGCCCTCTGGAAACACCATATATTTT. Residues: CASSPPRGPSGNTIYF.

The chain combines TRBV6-5 with TRBJ2-2; tentative D call: TRBD2 (5 bases). The CDR3 sequence is 15 residues long. Trimming shortened V by 6 bases and J by 5 bases, and 16 bases separated the two germline ends. The germline V gene encodes CDR1 MNHEY and CDR2 SVGAGI. This chain's CDR3 is CASRQRAPLTGELFF. Written as DNA, the CDR3 is TGTGCCAGCAGGCAGAGGGCACCACTTACCGGGGAGCTGTTTTTT.

The V call is TRBV9, the J call TRBJ2-3, with D perhaps assigned TRBD1 or TRBD2 (6 bases each). Germline V gene lookup returns CDR1 SGDLS and CDR2 YYNGEE. This CDR3 comprises 14 residues. V lost 4 bases, J lost 4 bases, and 13 bases lay in between. Here the CDR3 reads CASSPGGGPDTQYF. The CDR3 DNA follows: TGTGCCAGCAGCCCAGGAGGGGGGCCAGATACGCAGTATTTT.

This clone was found once. The chain has TRBV27 and TRBJ1-2, with a tentative D call TRBD1 (6 bases). The V end was cut by 7 bases, the J end by 2 bases, with 17 bases between. This CDR3 spans 15 amino acids. The germline CDR1 and CDR2 sequences are MNHEY and SMNVEV (reference sequence). CDR3: CASTSHGRGNYGYTF. In nucleotides, the CDR3 is TGTGCCAGCACCTCTCATGGGAGGGGGAACTATGGCTACACCTTC.

This chain joins TRBV7-9 and TRBJ2-7, with 7 bases identical to TRBD2. The CDR3 contains 15 residues. Germline V lookup: CDR1 SEHNR, CDR2 FQNEAQ (reference sequence). V lost 2 bases, J lost 0 bases, and 4 bases stayed unmatched. CDR3 coding DNA: TGTGCCAGCAGCTTATTCGGGAGGAGCTCCTACGAGCAGTACTTC. It yields the protein CASSLFGRSSYEQYF.

The J gene is TRBJ1-4, the V gene TRBV2, with unresolved D. Germline CDR1 and CDR2: SNHLY and FYNNEI. The CDR3 sequence is 17 residues long. V lost 7 bases and J 2 bases, leaving 20 bases between the germline ends. CDR3: CASTSRAIERTNEKLFF. The CDR3, as DNA: TGTGCCAGCACCTCGAGGGCCATAGAAAGGACTAATGAAAAACTGTTTTTT.

The rearrangement links TRBV5-1 to TRBJ2-5, with D tentatively TRBD2 (7 bases). Trimming shortened V by 2 bases and J by 4 bases, and 12 bases separated the two germline ends. The CDR3 runs to 14 residues. From germline, CDR1 is SGHRS and CDR2 YFSETQ. The CDR3 sequence: CASSFGGRGETQYF. Here the CDR3 DNA reads TGCGCCAGCAGCTTCGGGGGGCGCGGAGAGACCCAGTACTTC. Complete variable domain (other parts from reference TRBV5-1 and TRBJ2-5): KAGVTQTPRYLIKTRGQQVTLSCSPISGHRSVSWYQQTPGQGLQFLFEYFSETQRNKGNFPGRFSGRQFSNSRSEMNVSTLELGDSALYLCASSFGGRGETQYFGPGTRLLVL.

V usage is TRBV5-1 and J usage is TRBJ2-7; 7 nucleotides align to TRBD2. V dropped 4 bases and J dropped 0; count of bases not matched to a gene: 13. From germline, CDR1 is SGHRS and CDR2 YFSETQ. The CDR3 runs to 17 residues. The CDR3: CASSLLFGGVSSYEQYF. CDR3 DNA: TGCGCCAGCAGCCTGCTGTTTGGGGGGGTCAGCTCCTACGAGCAGTACTTC.

The rearrangement links TRBV5-5 to TRBJ2-3; no reliable D call. Trimming cost V 5 bases and J 2 bases, with 6 bases left between them. In germline, CDR1 is SGHKS, CDR2 YYEKEE (reference sequence). This CDR3 contains 12 residues. In DNA form, the CDR3 reads TGTGCCAGCAGTTGGTCCACAGATACGCAGTATTTT. Protein product: CASSWSTDTQYF.

The chain employs TRBV11-2 and TRBJ1-2; D is unresolved. CDR3 length equals 12 residues. V gave up 5 bases and J gave up 2 bases, with 6 bases separating them. Per the germline V gene, CDR1 is SGHAT and CDR2 is FQNNGV. For the CDR3, the DNA is TGTGCCAGCAGCGCGCTAAACTATGGCTACACCTTC. It encodes CASSALNYGYTF.

The rearrangement joins TRBV2 to TRBJ2-3; TRBD2 agrees at 7 bases. CDR3 length: 14 amino acids. Germline loops: CDR1 SNHLY, CDR2 FYNNEI. The V and J ends lost 9 bases and 3 bases, in that order; junction bases with no gene match: 9. The DNA for the CDR3 is TGTGCCAGTGCACCGGGACTAACTACAGATACGCAGTATTTT. Protein product: CASAPGLTTDTQYF.

This sequence joins TRBV30 and TRBJ1-2, with D possibly matching TRBD1 (5 bases). V dropped 3 bases and J dropped 6 bases, with 17 bases sitting between them. Germline-derived CDR1 and CDR2 are GTSNPN and SVGIG (reference sequence). The CDR3 loop spans 14 amino acids. The CDR3 spells CAWRRMGVRDGYTF. The CDR3 nucleotides are TGTGCCTGGAGAAGAATGGGGGTAAGGGATGGCTACACCTTC.

The chain recombines TRBV5-4 with TRBJ2-3; 7 positions agree with TRBD2. This CDR3 region has 15 residues. V lost 2 bases and J lost 1; bases outside the gene matches: 4. Germline loops: CDR1 SGHNT, CDR2 YYREEE (reference sequence). CDR3 nucleotide sequence: TGTGCCAGCAGCTTCAGGAGCGGGGGCACAGATACGCAGTATTTT. It yields the protein CASSFRSGGTDTQYF.

The chain employs TRBV2 and TRBJ1-1; no firm D call. Germline CDR1 is SNHLY and CDR2 is FYNNEI. V shed 6 bases and J shed 1 base, with 15 bases lying between them. The CDR3 is 15 residues long. Here the CDR3 DNA reads TGTGCCAGCAGCGACCCAGGAAGCCAGAACACTGAAGCTTTCTTT. Protein sequence: CASSDPGSQNTEAFF.

The chain links TRBV7-9 to TRBJ2-1, with D unresolved. Germline V gene sequence: CDR1 SEHNR, CDR2 FQNEAQ (reference sequence). The CDR3 runs to 11 residues. Trimming cost V 1 base and J 5 bases, with 0 bases left between them. CDR3 in amino acids: CASSLDNEQFF. CDR3 DNA: TGTGCCAGCAGCTTAGACAATGAGCAGTTCTTC.

This chain joins TRBV5-1 and TRBJ1-2; D gene uncertain. The CDR3 length is 14 residues. Trimming removed 0 bases at V and 7 bases at J, with 13 bases between. Germline V lookup: CDR1 SGHRS, CDR2 YFSETQ. The DNA of the CDR3 is TGCGCCAGCAGCTTGGGTAGGGAGGGAATTGGCTACACCTTC. Amino acids: CASSLGREGIGYTF.

The chain links TRBV30 to TRBJ2-3; a possible D gene is TRBD2 (5 bases). The V end lost 2 bases, the J end lost 2 bases, and 11 bases lay between the germline ends. The CDR3 contains 14 residues. CDR1 is GTSNPN and CDR2 is SVGIG in the germline V gene (reference sequence). The CDR3 loop reads CAWSRSGPTDTQYF. The CDR3 nucleotides read TGTGCCTGGAGTCGAAGCGGACCCACAGATACGCAGTATTTT.

The V and J genes are TRBV19 and TRBJ2-3; TRBD2 agrees at 7 bases. The germline gives CDR1 LNHDA, CDR2 SQIVND (reference sequence). This CDR3 contains 14 residues. With 7 bases clipped from V and 2 bases from J, the junction kept 6 bases outside the gene matches. CDR3 in DNA: TGTGCCAGTAACCCGGGACTACACACAGATACGCAGTATTTT. Translated, it gives CASNPGLHTDTQYF.

This chain joins TRBV15 and TRBJ2-3; 8 bases match TRBD1. Germline CDR1 is LNHNV and CDR2 is YYDKDF (reference sequence). The CDR3 consists of 16 residues. With V trimmed by 0 bases and J by 2 bases, 4 bases remained unmatched. CDR3 residues: CATSRDRQGHTDTQYF. DNA of the CDR3: TGTGCCACCAGCAGAGACCGACAGGGGCACACAGATACGCAGTATTTT.